Here is one T cell receptor beta chain with its context. These data come from a study of control samples from healthy donors and cancer patients. The method was immunoSEQ multiplex PCR; TCRdb's version includes in-frame clones alone and lacks a portion of them. This table has approximately 70,000 clones, roughly 86% appearing once. The length of the CDR3 is 13 residues. Trimming stripped 6 bases from V and 4 bases from J, with 9 bases between. Germline-derived CDR1 and CDR2 are LNHNV and YYDKDF (reference sequence). Input material: PBMCs. The sequence derives from a man aged 60 to 75 with lung cancer. The chain couples TRBV15 to TRBJ1-4; D is ambiguous. CDR3 nucleotide sequence: TGTGCCACCAGACGCTTCCTTAATGAAAAACTGTTTTTT. This codes for CATRRFLNEKLFF.